The present T cell receptor beta chain was sequenced within a study of blood T cell repertoires in COVID-19 (dated by TCRdb to the early 2020s). Looking at the study overall: Collaborator samples came from the United States, Italy and Spain and covered acute and convalescent phases of COVID-19. A de-identified subject ID, COVID-19 status, age in years and sex were almost always included in the sample metadata. Where HLA class I and class II types were available, the types were taken from metadata supplied by the sample provider, not from assay-based typing. The prospective study material was composed of cDNA or gDNA derived from T cells, B-cell-depleted T cells, or PBMCs. A freely available public database, intended as a resource for researchers studying the immune response to SARS-CoV-2, is where the repertoires were released. Subjects who had been exposed to COVID-19, were actively infected with it, or had recovered from it provided the deeply sampled blood TCRbeta repertoires that made up the dataset. Samples were obtained from the ongoing ImmuneRACE study (first 160 participants) and from 1,200 or so subjects provided by 6 global collaborators. What the study reported, not specific to this receptor: The amount of clinical and demographic metadata varied by source and participant and was provided uncurated.

The immunoSEQ Assay, a bias-controlled multiplex PCR, was used to amplify TCRbeta CDR3 regions from genomic DNA. Per the source publication's procedure: Within the assay, amplification of reference gene primers was used to estimate how many nucleated cells each sample contained. To quantify the absolute abundance of each unique TCRbeta CDR3 rearrangement, sequence reads were collapsed and filtered. For each sample, productive Simpson clonality was calculated as the square root of Simpson's diversity index over productive rearrangements. This immuneACCESS table, as held by TCRdb, lists in-frame sequences with V and J called but not all clones. Of the missing ones, under half trace to an unresolved V gene in checked studies; the others have no known cause. V, J and clone size are those of that table, while D and trimming were read from the DNA. In all, the sample holds some 150,000 clones, and about 84% of those were seen once. Under 15% of the sample comes from the top ten.

The collaborating institutions used their own protocols to collect whole blood in K2EDTA tubes. For TCRbeta analysis, collaborators shipped samples as frozen whole blood, isolated PBMCs, or DNA extracted from either of those sample types. Details on this clone: Its recognized antigen is unknown. Per-base qualities were not stored, and no clone one base away is much larger.

This receptor was obtained from a man between 60 and 75 years old with active or convalescent COVID-19. The sample taken for sequencing was peripheral blood.

The DNA sequence is as follows: TGTGCCAGCCGGAGGGCTAGCGGGAGCCCCGGGTCTCAGTATTTT. Its protein reads: CASRRASGSPGSQYF. The chain links TRBV5-6 with TRBJ2-3; 10 bases in the junction line up with TRBD2. CDR1 SGHDT and CDR2 YYEEEE are derived from the germline V gene. The CDR3 numbers 15 residues from cysteine through phenylalanine. Kept here is only the CDR3 DNA, which spans 45 bases and is read in frame from base 1. The germline V end is reduced by 7 bases and the J end by 12 bases; junction bases left unmatched: 17.